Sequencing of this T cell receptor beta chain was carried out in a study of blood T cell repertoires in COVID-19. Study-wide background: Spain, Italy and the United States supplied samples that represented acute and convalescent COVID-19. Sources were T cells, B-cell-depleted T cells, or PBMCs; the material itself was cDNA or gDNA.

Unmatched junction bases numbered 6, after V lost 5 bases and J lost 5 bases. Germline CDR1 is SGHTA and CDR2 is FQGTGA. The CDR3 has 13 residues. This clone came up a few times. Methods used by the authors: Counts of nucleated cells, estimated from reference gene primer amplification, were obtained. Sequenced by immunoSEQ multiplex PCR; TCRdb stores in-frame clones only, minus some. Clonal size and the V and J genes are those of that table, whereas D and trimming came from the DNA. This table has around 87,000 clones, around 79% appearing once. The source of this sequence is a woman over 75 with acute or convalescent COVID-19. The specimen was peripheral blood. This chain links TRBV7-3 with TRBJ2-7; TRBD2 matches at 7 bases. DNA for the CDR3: TGTGCCAGCAGCCGGGGGGACTACGACGAGCAGTACTTC. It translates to CASSRGDYDEQYF.